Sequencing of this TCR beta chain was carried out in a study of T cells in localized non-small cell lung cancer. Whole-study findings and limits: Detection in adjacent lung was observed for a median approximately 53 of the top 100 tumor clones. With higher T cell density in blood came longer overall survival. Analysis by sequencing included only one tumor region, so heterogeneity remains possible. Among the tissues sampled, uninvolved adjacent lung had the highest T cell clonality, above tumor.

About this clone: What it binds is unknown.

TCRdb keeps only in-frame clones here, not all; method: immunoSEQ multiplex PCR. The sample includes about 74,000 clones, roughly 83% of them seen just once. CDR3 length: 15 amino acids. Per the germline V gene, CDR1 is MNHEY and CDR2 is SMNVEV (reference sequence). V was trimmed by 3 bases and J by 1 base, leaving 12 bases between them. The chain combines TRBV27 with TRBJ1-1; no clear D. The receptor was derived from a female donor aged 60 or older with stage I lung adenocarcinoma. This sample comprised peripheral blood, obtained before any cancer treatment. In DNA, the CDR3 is TGTGCCAGCAGTTTGACGCATAGTTGGAACACTGAAGCTTTCTTT. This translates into CASSLTHSWNTEAFF.